This TCR beta chain was sequenced in a study of blood T cell repertoires in COVID-19. Study-level background: There were acute and convalescent COVID-19 samples, and they came from the United States, Italy and Spain. Sources were T cells, B-cell-depleted T cells, or PBMCs; the material itself was cDNA or gDNA.

Germline-derived CDR1 and CDR2 are MNHEY and SVGAGI. The V end was cut by 10 bases, the J end by 1 base, with 13 bases between. The CDR3 is 13 residues long. In the authors' workflow: From reference gene primer amplification, estimates of nucleated cell counts were derived. Produced via immunoSEQ multiplex PCR; TCRdb's table is partial and in-frame only. V and J calls and clone size follow that table, whereas D and trimming were derived from the DNA. The table shows 240,000 or so clones, with around 90% occurring only once. The clonotype comes from a woman aged 25 to 45 with acute or convalescent COVID-19. Sequenced input: peripheral blood. V usage is TRBV6-5 and J usage is TRBJ1-1; D call uncertain. Written as DNA, the CDR3 is TGTGCCACCCTGGCTGGGAGGAACACTGAAGCTTTCTTT. Its translation: CATLAGRNTEAFF.